The present T cell receptor beta chain was sequenced within a study of graft-versus-host responses after intestinal transplantation. Overall study results and limits: There were GvH clones found in recipient marrow, and some of them appeared first in ileum or blood. The study found high graft-versus-host to host-versus-graft clonal ratios in allografts of patients with graft-donor T cell macrochimerism.

A remark on this clone: Its target is not known.

The CDR3 totals 14 residues. Trimming removed 0 bases at V and 5 bases at J, with 11 bases between. Germline CDR1 reads SGDLS; CDR2 reads YYNGEE. TCRdb's copy holds only in-frame clones and misses some; the assay was immunoSEQ multiplex PCR. The data contain nearly 30,000 clones, about 80% of them singletons. Lamina propria and intraepithelial lymphocytes were released by processing graft tissue. The sample was ileum tissue, taken 98 days after intestinal transplantation. The sequence was obtained from a human patient who received an intestinal transplant, so some T cells may come from the graft donor. The chain employs TRBV9 and TRBJ2-5; D ambiguous. The CDR3 region is CASSVVGVGETQYF. Here the CDR3 DNA reads TGTGCCAGCAGCGTAGTAGGAGTAGGGGAGACCCAGTACTTC.